These T cell receptor beta chains were read from a single sample in a study of blood T cell repertoires in COVID-19. Profiled with immunoSEQ multiplex PCR; TCRdb holds only in-frame clones, not every one. The sample holds 95,000 to 150,000 clones, 86% seen once. Input material: peripheral blood. All receptors come from a man in his forties with acute or convalescent COVID-19. Each CDR3 is given without its conserved first and last residue. Fields, in order: J gene, V gene, CDR3 protein.

J gene: TRBJ1-2
V gene: TRBV18
CDR3 protein: ASSYGQGIDGYT

J gene: TRBJ1-1
V gene: TRBV2
CDR3 protein: ASRDRGMNTEAF

J gene: TRBJ1-2
V gene: TRBV27
CDR3 protein: ASSPRQNHYGYT

J gene: TRBJ2-7
V gene: TRBV29-1
CDR3 protein: SVGDSLSYEQY

J gene: TRBJ2-7
V gene: TRBV3-1/TRBV3-2
CDR3 protein: ASSQGQGKGYEQY

J gene: TRBJ2-1
V gene: TRBV5-1
CDR3 protein: ASSLGPPPGTSGGNEQF

J gene: TRBJ2-3
V gene: TRBV6-4
CDR3 protein: ASSDPPGGNTDTQY

J gene: TRBJ1-1
V gene: TRBV3-1/TRBV3-2
CDR3 protein: ASSQDQGIVTEAF

J gene: TRBJ2-7
V gene: TRBV3-1/TRBV3-2
CDR3 protein: ASSQERGAVYEQY

J gene: TRBJ1-2
V gene: TRBV30
CDR3 protein: AWSVSQGLGYT

J gene: TRBJ1-6
V gene: TRBV2
CDR3 protein: ASKDSSYNSPLH

J gene: TRBJ1-1
V gene: TRBV5-1
CDR3 protein: ASSLAKGKTEAF

J gene: TRBJ2-3
V gene: TRBV5-1
CDR3 protein: ASSLLVGGAIQSTDTQY

J gene: TRBJ1-1
V gene: TRBV5-1
CDR3 protein: ASSLVVGADTEAF